This T cell receptor beta chain was documented in a study of identical twins. Study-wide results and limits: When twins shared out-of-frame alpha sequences, those sequences had excess low generation probability.

Via MiXCR, TCRdb re-called the 5' RACE reads, giving one row per CDR3 protein. The table lists under 800,000 distinct CDR3 sequences, about 20% of them singletons. Germline-derived CDR1 and CDR2 are DFQATT and SNEGSKA (reference sequence). The CDR3 totals 12 residues. Trimming shortened V by 1 base and J by 8 bases, and 11 bases separated the two germline ends. Comments on this clonotype: Its antigen is currently unknown.

These data are also associated with another study on T cells expressing NK-cell markers. That paper notes: With respect to HCMV, most of the eight sequenced donors were seropositive, and one was seronegative.

The sample taken for sequencing was PBMCs. V is TRBV20-1 and J is TRBJ1-2; D gene ambiguous. The source of this sequence is a woman under 30 in good health. For the CDR3, the DNA is TGCAGTGCTAGAGTACGCTTACGGGGCTACACCTTC. Protein product: CSARVRLRGYTF.